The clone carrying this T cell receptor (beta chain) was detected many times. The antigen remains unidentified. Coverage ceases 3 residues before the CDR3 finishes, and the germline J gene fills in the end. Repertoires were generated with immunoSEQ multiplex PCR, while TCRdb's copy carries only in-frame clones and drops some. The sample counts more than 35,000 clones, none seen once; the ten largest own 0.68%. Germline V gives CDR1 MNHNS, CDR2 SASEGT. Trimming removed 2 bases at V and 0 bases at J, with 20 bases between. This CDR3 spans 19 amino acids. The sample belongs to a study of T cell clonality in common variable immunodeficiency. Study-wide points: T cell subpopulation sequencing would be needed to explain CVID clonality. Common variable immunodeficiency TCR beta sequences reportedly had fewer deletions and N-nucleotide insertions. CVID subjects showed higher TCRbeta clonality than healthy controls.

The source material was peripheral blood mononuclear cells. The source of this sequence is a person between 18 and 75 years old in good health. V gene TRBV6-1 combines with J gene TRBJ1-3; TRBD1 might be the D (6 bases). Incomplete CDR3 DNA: TGTGCCAGCAGTGAAAAGGGGCAGGGGTCCCCAATCTCTGGAAACACC. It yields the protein CASSEKGQGSPISGNT. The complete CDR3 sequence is CASSEKGQGSPISGNTIYF.